The sequence of this T cell receptor (beta chain) was determined in a study of spatial heterogeneity in lung cancer. Study-wide context: Matched bulk RNA-seq gave a T cell module score that correlated strongly with tumor-region TCR transcript counts.

This CDR3 spans 14 amino acids. This clonotype was seen many times. What it binds is not known. The study, taken as a whole, reports: Expanded intratumoral alpha and beta TCR counts tracked tumor mutation counts.

Time point in this sample: sample taken at primary tumor resection. Unsorted samples of tumor, nontumor lung or frozen PBMC had their whole RNA sequenced. In TCRdb, the 5' RACE reads were re-called with MiXCR into one record per CDR3 protein. The sample lists 4,500 to 5,000 distinct CDR3 sequences; 9.5% to 15% were seen once. The specimen was lung tumor tissue, collected at surgery. This receptor was obtained from a male donor with early-stage non-small cell lung cancer. The V call is TRBV3-2, the J call TRBJ2-3; the D call in the table, TRBD1, was not verified against the DNA. TRBV3-2 represents a pseudogene. The CDR3: CASSGQGAGDTQYF. CDR3 DNA: TGTGCCAGCAGCGGACAGGGGGCCGGAGATACGCAGTATTTT.